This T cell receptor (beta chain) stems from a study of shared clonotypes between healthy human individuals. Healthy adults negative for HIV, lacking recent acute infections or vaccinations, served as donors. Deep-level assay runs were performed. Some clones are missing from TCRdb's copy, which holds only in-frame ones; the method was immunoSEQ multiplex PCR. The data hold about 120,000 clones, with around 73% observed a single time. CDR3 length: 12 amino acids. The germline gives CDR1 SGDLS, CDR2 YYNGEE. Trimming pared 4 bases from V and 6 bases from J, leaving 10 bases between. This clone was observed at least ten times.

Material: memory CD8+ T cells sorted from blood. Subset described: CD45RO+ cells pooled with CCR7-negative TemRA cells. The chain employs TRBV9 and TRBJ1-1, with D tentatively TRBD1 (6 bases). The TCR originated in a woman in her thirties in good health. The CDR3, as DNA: TGTGCCAGCAGCCCTACAGGGTCTGAAGCTTTCTTT. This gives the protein CASSPTGSEAFF. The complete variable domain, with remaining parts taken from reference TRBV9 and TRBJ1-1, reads DSGVTQTPKHLITATGQRVTLRCSPRSGDLSVYWYQQSLDQGLQFLIQYYNGEERAKGNILERFSAQQFPDLHSELNLSSLELGDSALYFCASSPTGSEAFFGQGTRLTVV.